The TCR beta chain described here comes from a study of cytomegalovirus exposure and HLA in healthy donors. Across the study: Per a later analysis, the approximately 690 first-cohort and 110 or so validation repertoires shared one platform.

Looked up from germline, CDR1 is SEHNR and CDR2 is FQNEAQ (reference sequence). The CDR3 spans 13 residues. Trimming stripped 5 bases from V and 1 base from J, with 9 bases between. General study findings and limits: Subsequent analysis showed first-cohort TCR clusters tending to co-occur in over a hundred validation repertoires. It was approximately 150 TCR beta chains that were listed as cytomegalovirus-associated.

In its sample, this clone was seen a few times. Its antigen is currently unknown. The donors were members of the validation cohort comprising approximately 110 subjects, separate from the approximately 700-subject first cohort. Clones were sequenced by immunoSEQ multiplex PCR, and TCRdb holds only the in-frame ones, with some missing. The table lists 130,000 to 150,000 clones, about nine tenths of them singletons. The rearrangement joins TRBV7-9 to TRBJ2-7, with a tentative D call TRBD2 (6 bases). The clonotype comes from a woman in her twenties or thirties in good health and CMV-seropositive. Specimen: PBMCs. For the CDR3, the DNA is TGTGCCAGCAGCGGGACTGTATCCTACGAGCAGTACTTC. As protein: CASSGTVSYEQYF.